This TCR beta chain was sequenced in a study of cytomegalovirus exposure and HLA in healthy donors. Study results and limitations: Cytomegalovirus association was listed for about 170 TCR beta chains. Several of the most significant clusters were apparently associated with common viral pathogens in a later analysis. A highly shared variant cluster was judged a likely technical artifact. Relative to equally common others, HLA-associated TCR beta chains showed greater clonal expansion in a later analysis.

Primers included in the PCR were 60 Vbeta and 13 Jbeta primers. Produced via immunoSEQ multiplex PCR; TCRdb's table is partial and in-frame only. The data hold 85,000 to 120,000 clones, with approximately 70% observed a single time. The CDR3 sequence is 12 residues long. V lost 6 bases, J lost 4 bases, and 1 base stayed unmatched. Germline-derived CDR1 and CDR2 are MNHEY and SVGAGI. This clone was found a few times. The antigen remains undetermined. The sample taken for sequencing was PBMCs. The chain has TRBV6-5 and TRBJ1-2, with TRBD1 identical over 8 bases. The sequence was collected from a boy aged 5-17 years in good health and CMV-seronegative. As DNA, the CDR3 is TGTGCCAGCAGGCAGGGGGCCTATGGCTACACCTTC. Translating gives CASRQGAYGYTF.